The 4 T cell receptor beta chains given below trace back to one sample, sequenced in a study of vaccination and CD4 T cells after COVID-19 (dated by TCRdb to about 2022). Library creation used PCR. Reads for this sample came from an Illumina iSeq 100. DNA from cultured CD4+ T cells underwent TCR sequencing with the Oncomine TCR Beta short-read assay at the Johns Hopkins FTIC core. TCRdb itself trimmed the public reads at Q25 with fastp, ran MiXCR and retained productive beta chains. Under each unique CDR3 protein, matching rows form one entry showing the most common genes and DNA. The sample has just under 20,000 distinct CDR3 sequences on record, approximately 60% of them singletons. The top ten clonotypes cover 7.5% to 9% of the sample. The sample's treatment or condition label is to be understood as: roughly nine-day PBMC culture with coronavirus spike peptide pools or control peptides (ViraFEST assay).

These receptors are not linked to any known antigen. The specimen was CD4+ T cells from blood, cultured in vitro. Receptors were obtained from a human donor who had recovered from COVID-19.

This clonotype was picked up a small number of times. The chain uses TRBV15 and TRBJ1-4; no clear D gene. The CDR3 is made up of 15 amino acids. Trimming pared 0 bases from V and 5 bases from J, leaving 10 bases between. CDR1 is LNHNV and CDR2 is YYDKDF in the germline V gene (reference sequence). The CDR3 spells CATSRDLGSNEKLFF. The CDR3 DNA reads as TGTGCCACCAGCAGAGATTTGGGGTCGAATGAAAAACTGTTTTTT.

For this clonotype: The junction shows a germline mismatch at one end, possibly a read error. The V call is TRBV10-1, the J call TRBJ1-1, with 11 bases lining up with TRBD1. The CDR3 length is 13 residues. Germline CDR1 reads WNHNN; CDR2 reads SYGVQD (reference sequence). Here the CDR3 reads CASSWDRGTDAFF. DNA of the CDR3: TGCGCCAGCAGCTGGGACAGGGGGACTGATGCTTTCTTT.

This sequence joins TRBV27 and TRBJ1-3; the D is unclear. The CDR3 is 15 residues long. Trimming stripped 5 bases from V and 7 bases from J, with 18 bases between. Germline CDR1 MNHEY, CDR2 SMNVEV (reference sequence). The CDR3 sequence is CASSPSGLRGNTIYF. CDR3 DNA sequence: TGTGCCAGCAGTCCGTCCGGTCTCCGAGGGAACACCATATATTTT.

This sequence joins TRBV6-1 and TRBJ1-2; perhaps TRBD1 as D (6 bases). This CDR3 comprises 14 residues. With 7 bases removed from V and 4 bases from J, the gap between germline ends came to 16 bases. CDR1 is MNHNS and CDR2 is SASEGT in the germline V gene. CDR3 sequence (DNA): TGTGCCAGCACCCCGCACGGGGGCGGCTATGGCTACACCTTC. This gives the protein CASTPHGGGYGYTF.